This T cell receptor (beta chain) was profiled in a study of OX40 agonist ivuxolimab in advanced cancers. Turning to the study itself: As their treatment, patients were administered ivuxolimab, an agonistic anti-OX40 (CD134) antibody. People who had prior anti-PD-1, anti-PD-L1 or anti-CTLA-4 therapy could take part, and 35% to 50% had some. Study results and limitations: The study found among the lowest clonal expansion in partial responders at 0.1-3.0 mg/kg. Mean expanded clone counts were higher in CD8+ than CD4+ T cells.

Clones were sequenced by immunoSEQ multiplex PCR, and TCRdb holds only the in-frame ones, with some missing. There are over 15,000 clones in the sample; roughly nine tenths occur only once, and 16% lies in the top ten. Germline V gene sequence: CDR1 SGHVS, CDR2 FQNEAQ. The CDR3 covers 16 residues. A note on this clone: Antigen: not known.

The clonotype was recovered from an adult with an advanced solid tumor such as melanoma, head and neck, liver or kidney cancer. The starting material was CD4+ or CD8+ T cells sorted from blood, obtained in a trial of the OX40 agonist ivuxolimab. The J gene is TRBJ2-5, the V gene TRBV7-8, with 11 positions matching TRBD2. The J call is doubtful: the DNA matches TRBJ2-7 better. In nucleotides, the CDR3 is TGTGCCAGCAGCTCATCGAGACTAGCGGGGAACTACGAGCAGTACTTC. This gives the protein CASSSSRLAGNYEQYF.